This passage covers 21 T cell receptor beta chains from one sample sequenced in a study of blood T cell repertoires in COVID-19. Here immunoSEQ multiplex PCR was the method, and the copy in TCRdb shows in-frame clones only, minus some. Of 60,000 to 80,000 clones in the sample, 84% were seen once. The sample comprised peripheral blood. The source is a man in his forties or fifties with active COVID-19.

The rearrangement uses TRBV7-2 and TRBJ1-1; 7 bases are shared with TRBD1. Trimming took 5 bases from V and 8 from J; bases not matched to a gene: 8. This CDR3 has 13 residues. The germline V gene has CDR1 SGHTA and CDR2 FQGNSA. The CDR3 nucleotides are TGTGCCAGCAGCCCTGACAGGGTACTGGAAGCTTTCTTT. This encodes CASSPDRVLEAFF.

The chain employs TRBV27 and TRBJ1-1; 9 bases match TRBD1. There are 14 residues in the CDR3. The V gene end was trimmed by 6 bases and the J gene end by 4 bases; junction bases not matched to a gene: 6. From germline, CDR1 is MNHEY and CDR2 SMNVEV (reference sequence). CDR3 DNA: TGTGCCAGCAGAGGACAGGGGAGGAGCACTGAAGCTTTCTTT. Its protein is CASRGQGRSTEAFF.

The chain uses TRBV29-1 and TRBJ1-1, with TRBD1 identical over 8 bases. CDR3 length equals 14 residues. Germline CDR1 reads SQVTM; CDR2 reads ANQGSEA. J gave up 0 bases and V 8 bases, and 8 bases lay outside the gene matches. The DNA of the CDR3 is TGCAGCATCTCAGGGGGCGCCCTGAACACTGAAGCTTTCTTT. Amino acids: CSISGGALNTEAFF.

This sequence joins TRBV30 and TRBJ1-2, with D possibly being TRBD1 (5 bases). Looked up from germline, CDR1 is GTSNPN and CDR2 is SVGIG (reference sequence). V lost 6 bases, J lost 7 bases, and 21 bases lay in between. The CDR3 runs 14 residues. The DNA for the CDR3 is TGTGCCTGCCCCGGCTGGAACGGACATTCTGGCTACACCTTC. This gives the protein CACPGWNGHSGYTF.

The rearrangement joins TRBV3-1 (or the pseudogene TRBV3-2) to TRBJ1-1; no clear D. The V end lost 4 bases, the J end lost 0 bases, and 9 bases lay between the germline ends. The CDR3 spans 14 residues. CDR1 is LGHDT and CDR2 is YNNKEL in the germline V gene (reference sequence). This chain's CDR3 is CASSPESMNTEAFF. The CDR3 DNA follows: TGTGCCAGCAGCCCGGAGAGCATGAACACTGAAGCTTTCTTT.

V usage is TRBV19 and J usage is TRBJ1-1; no definite D call. The CDR3 spans 15 residues. The V gene lost 7 bases and the J gene lost 0 bases, with 15 bases spanning the gap. Germline lookup yields CDR1 LNHDA and CDR2 SQIVND (reference sequence). In nucleotides, the CDR3 is TGTGCCAGTACTACGGCAGGCAGCATGAACACTGAAGCTTTCTTT. Translated, it gives CASTTAGSMNTEAFF. Supplemented by reference TRBV19 and TRBJ1-1, the full variable domain reads DGGITQSPKYLFRKEGQNVTLSCEQNLNHDAMYWYRQDPGQGLRLIYYSQIVNDFQKGDIAEGYSVSREKKESFPLTVTSAQKNPTAFYLCASTTAGSMNTEAFFGQGTRLTVV.

The chain employs TRBV2 and TRBJ2-5, with D unclear. V was pared by 8 bases and J by 5 bases, with 9 bases between. The germline CDR1 and CDR2 sequences are SNHLY and FYNNEI. This CDR3 spans 11 amino acids. The CDR3 is CASGWRETQYF. DNA of the CDR3: TGTGCCAGCGGGTGGCGGGAGACCCAGTACTTC.

V usage is TRBV3-1 (or the pseudogene TRBV3-2) and J usage is TRBJ2-2, with D perhaps TRBD1 (6 bases). The CDR3 has 13 residues. Deletions cut 6 bases from V and 4 bases from J, with 9 bases between. Germline lookup yields CDR1 LGHDT and CDR2 YNNKEL (reference sequence). CDR3 region: CASSRRGTGELFF. The CDR3 DNA reads TGTGCCAGCAGTCGCAGGGGCACCGGGGAGCTGTTTTTT.

This clone was counted once. The chain links TRBV6-5 to TRBJ2-7; 9 bases line up with TRBD2. Looked up from germline, CDR1 is MNHEY and CDR2 is SVGAGI. V shed 9 bases, J shed 7 bases, and the junction held 7 bases outside the gene matches. The CDR3 has 12 residues. CDR3 coding DNA: TGTGCCAGTAGCGGGAGCGATACGGAGCAGTACTTC. Translating gives CASSGSDTEQYF.

The rearrangement uses TRBV9 and TRBJ1-1; D ambiguous. CDR3 length: 15 residues. Deletions cut 4 bases from V and 3 bases from J, with 16 bases between. Looked up from germline, CDR1 is SGDLS and CDR2 is YYNGEE. The CDR3 reads CASSPNPTVYTEAFF. DNA for the CDR3: TGTGCCAGCAGCCCTAACCCAACAGTGTACACTGAAGCTTTCTTT.

The genes are TRBV7-9 and TRBJ2-1, with a tentative D call TRBD1 (6 bases). Germline assignment: CDR1 SEHNR and CDR2 FQNEAQ (reference sequence). V was pared by 5 bases and J by 0 bases, with 23 bases between. The CDR3 sequence is 19 residues long. CDR3: CASSGDRWGWVSSYNEQFF. CDR3 nucleotide sequence: TGTGCCAGCAGCGGCGACAGGTGGGGATGGGTGAGCTCCTACAATGAGCAGTTCTTC.

The chain is built from TRBV23-1 and TRBJ2-7, with 7 bases identical to TRBD1. TRBV23-1 has ORF status, its function being uncertain. CDR3 length equals 15 residues. Unmatched junction bases numbered 7, after V lost 3 bases and J lost 2 bases. CDR3: CASSHLDRAAYEQYF. The CDR3 nucleotides read TGCGCCAGCAGTCACCTCGACAGGGCGGCCTACGAGCAGTACTTC.

The chain links TRBV7-2 to TRBJ1-2; a weak D match, TRBD1 (5 bases). Germline V gene lookup returns CDR1 SGHTA and CDR2 FQGNSA. V lost 5 bases to trimming and J lost 8 bases, with 15 bases between them. The length of the CDR3 is 13 residues. CDR3 residues: CASSVLTVQGYTF. For the CDR3, the DNA is TGTGCCAGCAGCGTCTTGACAGTGCAAGGCTACACCTTC.

The chain is built from TRBV15 and TRBJ1-1; no reliable D call. Germline values: CDR1 LNHNV, CDR2 YYDKDF (reference sequence). The CDR3 extends over 13 amino acids. Between the trimmed V and J ends, which lost 0 bases and 8 bases, there was a span of 10 bases. The CDR3 spells CATSRELGGEAFF. The CDR3 coding sequence is TGTGCCACCAGCAGAGAACTCGGCGGAGAAGCTTTCTTT.

About this clone: At one boundary the junction diverges from the germline segment, which might be a read error. The chain employs TRBV5-1 and TRBJ2-7; 7 bases match TRBD2. Germline V gene data show CDR1 as SGHRS and CDR2 as YFSETQ. This CDR3 is built from 15 residues. The CDR3 nucleotides read TGCGCCAGCAGGTTGGGTCTAGCGGACTCCTACGAGCAGTACTTC. This encodes CASRLGLADSYEQYF. Based on the CDR3 plus reference TRBV5-1 and TRBJ2-7, the full variable domain is KAGVTQTPRYLIKTRGQQVTLSCSPISGHRSVSWYQQTPGQGLQFLFEYFSETQRNKGNFPGRFSGRQFSNSRSEMNVSTLELGDSALYLCASRLGLADSYEQYFGPGTRLTVT.

The sample holds a few counts of this clone. CDR3 nucleotides: TGTGCCAGCAACCCCTGGGACAGGGGATCTGGCTACACCTTC. Its translation: CASNPWDRGSGYTF. The chain has TRBV6-5 and TRBJ1-2; 10 bases are a match to TRBD1. After removal of 7 bases from V and 7 bases from J, the junction contained 9 bases not matched to a gene. The CDR3 is made up of 14 amino acids. In germline, CDR1 is MNHEY, CDR2 SVGAGI.

This clone was found a few times. CDR3 sequence (DNA): TGTGCCAGCAGTTCTACGGGGGGCAATCAGCCCCAGCATTTT. Translating it yields CASSSTGGNQPQHF. The chain employs TRBV6-5 and TRBJ1-5; weak D call: TRBD1 (5 bases). In germline, CDR1 is MNHEY, CDR2 SVGAGI. This CDR3 spans 14 amino acids. The ends were cut back, 4 bases at V and 2 bases at J, with 9 bases in the middle.

This clone appeared a few times. The gene calls are TRBV19 and TRBJ2-7; 8 bases line up with TRBD1. There are 14 residues in the CDR3. The trim removed 7 bases at V and 0 bases at J, leaving 5 bases unmatched. Looked up from germline, CDR1 is LNHDA and CDR2 is SQIVND (reference sequence). The CDR3 region is CASKGTGYSYEQYF. CDR3 DNA: TGTGCCAGTAAGGGGACAGGTTACTCCTACGAGCAGTACTTC. The whole variable domain, filled in from reference TRBV19 and TRBJ2-7, reads DGGITQSPKYLFRKEGQNVTLSCEQNLNHDAMYWYRQDPGQGLRLIYYSQIVNDFQKGDIAEGYSVSREKKESFPLTVTSAQKNPTAFYLCASKGTGYSYEQYFGPGTRLTVT.

CDR3 region: CASSQVSAESSYEQYF. The CDR3 DNA reads TGTGCCAGCAGCCAAGTCTCCGCGGAGAGCTCCTACGAGCAGTACTTC. The V gene is TRBV4-2, the J gene TRBJ2-7; D not certain. This CDR3 has 16 residues. The V gene lost 1 base and the J gene lost 0 bases, with 13 bases spanning the gap. Germline V gives CDR1 LGHNA, CDR2 YNFKEQ.

This clone was picked up a small number of times. This chain joins TRBV5-1 and TRBJ2-7; 11 bases fit TRBD1. The CDR3 spans 15 residues. From germline, CDR1 is SGHRS and CDR2 YFSETQ. V lost 6 bases to trimming and J lost 4 bases; unmatched junction nucleotides: 9. CDR3 in DNA: TGCGCCAGCACCCGTGAGGACAGGGGGCGTTACGAGCAGTACTTC. It codes for CASTREDRGRYEQYF.

On this clone: The junction departs from germline at one end; a sequencing error may be responsible. The chain uses TRBV7-9 and TRBJ2-5; 11 positions agree with TRBD2. This CDR3 contains 13 residues. Germline lookup yields CDR1 SEHNR and CDR2 FQNEAQ (reference sequence). CDR3 loop: CASSIAGGETQYF. The CDR3 DNA reads TGTGCCAGCAGCATAGCGGGAGGGGAGACCCAGTACTTC.